The next 26 T cell receptor beta chains were all read from a single sample in a study of T cells in Graves' hyperthyroidism and ophthalmopathy. Amplification targeted TCR beta CDR3 regions from RNA transcripts. A set of HTBI primers served as the primers for a first-round RT-PCR of the TCR CDR3. Each CDR3 protein gets one entry after TCRdb re-called the multiplex PCR reads with MiXCR. The top ten clones hold about 26% of a sample with some 510,000 distinct CDR3 sequences, about 20% of them seen once. Sequencing was carried out using blood. The receptors were gathered from a man aged 18 to 30 with Graves' hyperthyroidism.

This clonotype has a count of ten or more. The chain combines TRBV6-1 with TRBJ2-5; D possibly corresponds to TRBD2 (6 bases). This CDR3 is 15 amino acids long. V lost 6 bases and J 4 bases, leaving 18 bases between the germline ends. Germline V gives CDR1 MNHNS, CDR2 SASEGT. For the CDR3, the DNA is TGTGCCAGCAGCGATCCGGGACTGGAGCGAGAGACCCAGTACTTC. Translating gives CASSDPGLERETQYF.

This clonotype was found a few times. The genes are TRBV27 and TRBJ1-5; D might be TRBD1 (6 bases). The CDR3 extends over 17 amino acids. The V gene lost 7 bases and the J gene lost 0 bases, with 19 bases spanning the gap. Germline lookup yields CDR1 MNHEY and CDR2 SMNVEV (reference sequence). The CDR3 DNA reads as TGTGCCAGCACTCTAGGGGGGGGGGCGATTAGCAATCAGCCCCAGCATTTT. It encodes CASTLGGGAISNQPQHF.

The gene calls are TRBV12-3 or TRBV12-4 and TRBJ2-7; D may be TRBD1 or TRBD2 (8 bases each). Deletions cut 0 bases from V and 6 bases from J, with 21 bases between. The CDR3 extends over 17 amino acids. The CDR3: CASSLATRTGLAGEQYF. The CDR3 DNA sequence: TGTGCCAGCAGTTTAGCGACCCGGACAGGGCTAGCGGGCGAGCAGTACTTC.

This clonotype came up many times. The chain recombines TRBV2 with TRBJ1-1; D call uncertain. Looked up from germline, CDR1 is SNHLY and CDR2 is FYNNEI. V was shortened by 2 bases and J by 1 base, with 5 bases between the two germline ends. CDR3 length equals 13 residues. The chain's CDR3 is CASSELRNTEAFF. The CDR3 DNA reads TGTGCCAGCAGTGAATTGAGGAACACTGAAGCTTTCTTT.

This clonotype was recorded at least ten times. CDR3 nucleotide sequence: TGTGCCAGCAGGACGGGGACCCTTGAAGCTTTCTTT. It translates to CASRTGTLEAFF. J is TRBJ1-1 and V is TRBV6-5; D perhaps matches TRBD1 (5 bases). With 6 bases removed from V and 7 bases from J, the gap between germline ends came to 12 bases. Germline lookup yields CDR1 MNHEY and CDR2 SVGAGI. The CDR3 runs to 12 residues.

The rearrangement uses TRBV28 and TRBJ2-5; 8 bases are a match to TRBD1. V dropped 3 bases and J dropped 7; count of bases not matched to a gene: 13. The CDR3 spans 16 residues. The germline V gene encodes CDR1 MDHEN and CDR2 SYDVKM. DNA for the CDR3: TGTGCCAGCAGTTTGTTGGACAGGGCGCAAGCCGGGACCCAGTACTTC. Translated: CASSLLDRAQAGTQYF.

This clonotype was seen repeatedly, ten times or more. The chain is built from TRBV15 and TRBJ2-2, with D perhaps TRBD1 or TRBD2 (5 bases each). CDR3 size: 15 residues. Germline values: CDR1 LNHNV, CDR2 YYDKDF (reference sequence). Between the trimmed V and J ends, which lost 0 bases and 3 bases, there was a span of 8 bases. CDR3: CATSRDLGDTGELFF. CDR3 DNA sequence: TGTGCCACCAGCAGAGATCTGGGGGACACCGGGGAGCTGTTTTTT.

This clonotype was found many times. CDR3 DNA sequence: TGCAGCGTTGAAGTGGGAGAGACCCAGTACTTC. This codes for CSVEVGETQYF. The chain combines TRBV29-1 with TRBJ2-5, with D hard to call. With 1 base removed from V and 4 bases from J, the gap between germline ends came to 4 bases. Germline V CDR1 and CDR2: SQVTM, ANQGSEA. CDR3 length: 11 residues.

The table lists this clonotype with a few counts. This may be a read error, as it is one base from a much larger clone. The rearrangement uses TRBV9 and TRBJ1-1; 7 nucleotides match TRBD1. The CDR3 runs to 13 residues. In germline, CDR1 is SGDLS, CDR2 YYNGEE. CDR3 bases: TGTGCCAGCAGCGTAGTAGGGGGCACTGATGCTTTCTTT. Translating it yields CASSVVGGTDAFF.

This clonotype has a count of ten or more. The chain uses TRBV10-3 and TRBJ2-7; TRBD2 might be the D (5 bases). V was cut by 0 bases and J by 3 bases, with 6 bases left in between. The germline V gene encodes CDR1 ENHRY and CDR2 SYGVKD. The CDR3 sequence is 13 residues long. The CDR3 DNA follows: TGTGCCATCAGTGAGTCTGGGAGCTACGAGCAGTACTTC. It is translated as CAISESGSYEQYF.

The chain uses TRBV5-1 and TRBJ2-6; D remains ambiguous. Looked up from germline, CDR1 is SGHRS and CDR2 is YFSETQ. There are 19 residues in the CDR3. V shed 6 bases and J shed 0 bases, with 22 bases lying between them. In DNA form, the CDR3 reads TGCGCCAGCACCACCTTTATGATACGCCCGATCTCTGGGGCCAACGTCCTGACTTTC. The encoded protein is CASTTFMIRPISGANVLTF.

This clonotype was seen many times. The CDR3 region is CASSPLGPGELFF. CDR3 DNA: TGTGCCAGCAGTCCCCTGGGCCCCGGGGAGCTGTTTTTT. The chain has TRBV6-1 and TRBJ2-2; D is unresolved. V shed 5 bases and J shed 6 bases, with 10 bases lying between them. The V gene's germline CDR1 is MNHNS and CDR2 SASEGT. CDR3 length: 13 residues.

There are many counts of this clonotype. This chain connects TRBV19 to TRBJ1-4; perhaps TRBD1 as D (5 bases). CDR3 size: 13 residues. The V and J ends lost 10 bases and 8 bases respectively, with 17 bases between them. Germline CDR1 and CDR2: LNHDA and SQIVND (reference sequence). CDR3 sequence (DNA): TGTGCCACCCACCGGGGGGTAGGGGAAAAACTGTTTTTT. Translating gives CATHRGVGEKLFF.

The sample holds a few counts of this clonotype. The chain employs TRBV29-1 and TRBJ2-5; D is uncertain. Looked up from germline, CDR1 is SQVTM and CDR2 is ANQGSEA. This CDR3 has 17 residues. Trimming shortened V by 3 bases and J by 5 bases, and 25 bases separated the two germline ends. Here the CDR3 DNA reads TGCAGCGTTGATGGTGTCCGGAGTCGGGCTATGGTTGAGACCCAGTACTTC. Amino acids: CSVDGVRSRAMVETQYF. Full variable domain (remainder filled in from reference TRBV29-1 and TRBJ2-5): SAVISQKPSRDICQRGTSLTIQCQVDSQVTMMFWYRQQPGQSLTLIATANQGSEATYESGFVIDKFPISRPNLTFSTLTVSNMSPEDSSIYLCSVDGVRSRAMVETQYFGPGTRLLVL.

In its sample, this clonotype was seen many times. The CDR3, as DNA: TGTGCCAGCAGCAGGAAGGGGGCGGACTATGGCTACACCTTC. The encoded protein is CASSRKGADYGYTF. V is TRBV7-9 and J is TRBJ1-2, with 7 bases that match TRBD1. Germline CDR1 and CDR2: SEHNR and FQNEAQ (reference sequence). This CDR3 is built from 14 residues. Trimming removed 5 bases from V and 3 bases from J; junction bases left unmatched: 6.

This clonotype has at least ten counts. The rearrangement links TRBV11-1 to TRBJ1-2; D may be TRBD1 (5 bases). The V gene's germline CDR1 is SGHAT and CDR2 FQDESV (reference sequence). The CDR3 length is 16 residues. V lost 4 bases and J lost 3, with 18 bases in between. CDR3 sequence reads: CASSSGGQEGYYGYTF. The CDR3 nucleotides read TGTGCCAGCAGCTCGGGTGGGCAGGAGGGGTACTATGGCTACACCTTC.

The count of this clonotype is one. This sequence may be a read error, since a much larger clone differs from it by one base. The chain uses TRBV6-1 and TRBJ2-5, with D perhaps TRBD1 (7 bases). CDR3 length equals 15 residues. Per the germline V gene, CDR1 is MNHNS and CDR2 is SASEGT. Trimming removed 6 bases at V and 5 bases at J, with 19 bases between. In nucleotides, the CDR3 is TGTGCCAGCAGAAAAAGCAGGGGGGCCAGGGAGACCCAGTACTTC. This gives the protein CASRKSRGARETQYF.

This clonotype was counted at least ten times. The chain has TRBV19 and TRBJ2-7, with 9 bases fitting TRBD1. Germline assignment: CDR1 LNHDA and CDR2 SQIVND (reference sequence). The junction had 8 bases not matched to a gene; V was cut back by 5 bases and J by 3 bases. CDR3 length equals 15 residues. The CDR3 coding sequence is TGTGCCAGTAGTGCCGGGACAGGGAGGTTCTACGAGCAGTACTTC. The encoded protein is CASSAGTGRFYEQYF.

This clonotype was seen repeatedly, ten times or more. The chain joins TRBV5-1 to TRBJ1-1; 7 bases line up with TRBD1. Germline V gene sequence: CDR1 SGHRS, CDR2 YFSETQ. This CDR3 comprises 13 residues. V was pared by 6 bases and J by 6 bases, with 8 bases of the junction left unmatched. CDR3 amino acids: CASTAGGLAEAFF. CDR3 coding DNA: TGCGCCAGCACCGCAGGGGGGTTGGCTGAAGCTTTCTTT.

The chain employs TRBV10-3 and TRBJ2-7; TRBD1 matches at 9 bases. Germline V lookup: CDR1 ENHRY, CDR2 SYGVKD. J lost 3 bases, V lost 4 bases, and 4 bases had no gene match. The CDR3 runs 14 residues. CDR3 region: CAISGRDRDYEQYF. DNA for the CDR3: TGTGCCATCAGTGGCCGGGACAGGGACTACGAGCAGTACTTC.

This clonotype was picked up many times. The J gene is TRBJ1-5, the V gene TRBV12-3 or TRBV12-4; possible D gene TRBD1, 5 bases. The CDR3 length is 12 residues. With 2 bases removed from V and 8 bases from J, the gap between germline ends came to 7 bases. CDR3 in DNA: TGTGCCAGCAGTTTAAGGGGTGAGCCCCAGCATTTT. This codes for CASSLRGEPQHF.

The chain is built from TRBV27 and TRBJ1-1, with TRBD1 matching over 7 bases. Germline values: CDR1 MNHEY, CDR2 SMNVEV (reference sequence). This CDR3 spans 20 amino acids. The trim removed 0 bases at V and 3 bases at J, leaving 19 bases unmatched. The CDR3 sequence: CASSLSHPVGETGWYTEAFF. DNA of the CDR3: TGTGCCAGCAGTTTATCCCACCCCGTGGGGGAGACAGGGTGGTACACTGAAGCTTTCTTT.

This clonotype came up many times. The V and J genes are TRBV12-3 or TRBV12-4 and TRBJ1-2; D unclear. The CDR3 has 12 residues. Trimming left V 2 bases short and J 6 bases short, with 7 bases between. The CDR3 reads CASSLQDNGYTF. CDR3 nucleotides: TGTGCCAGCAGTTTACAGGATAATGGCTACACCTTC.

Ten or more counts support this clonotype. The chain carries TRBV6-5 and TRBJ2-5; 7 bases match TRBD1. The germline gives CDR1 MNHEY, CDR2 SVGAGI. V dropped 2 bases and J dropped 3; count of bases not matched to a gene: 12. This CDR3 spans 17 amino acids. The CDR3 coding sequence is TGTGCCAGCAGTTACGTCTTCGGGACAGAACTTGAAGAGACCCAGTACTTC. This codes for CASSYVFGTELEETQYF.

This clonotype was seen only a few times. The J gene is TRBJ2-5, the V gene TRBV12-3 or TRBV12-4, with unresolved D. The ends were cut back, 0 bases at V and 5 bases at J, with 4 bases in the middle. The CDR3 length is 12 residues. CDR3 sequence: CASSLAIETQYF. DNA for the CDR3: TGTGCCAGCAGTTTAGCGATTGAGACCCAGTACTTC.

Ten or more counts support this clonotype. The genes are TRBV19 and TRBJ1-2; D is uncertain. The length of the CDR3 is 15 residues. Germline assignment: CDR1 LNHDA and CDR2 SQIVND (reference sequence). V was clipped by 4 bases and J by 8 bases, with 20 bases between them. CDR3: CASSTSTANGRGYTF. In DNA, the CDR3 is TGTGCCAGTAGTACCTCGACGGCCAATGGTCGCGGCTACACCTTC.